This TCR beta chain was identified during a study of neoadjuvant anti-PD-1 for oral cavity cancer. Overall study findings and caveats: Larger post-treatment preexisting tumor clones tracked with greater tumor shrinkage.

Repertoires were generated with immunoSEQ multiplex PCR, while TCRdb's copy carries only in-frame clones and drops some. This table has about 6,600 clones, about 60% appearing once. Deletions cut 0 bases from V and 3 bases from J, with 8 bases between. Germline CDR1 reads MNHEY; CDR2 reads SMNVEV (reference sequence). This CDR3 comprises 14 residues. Worth noting for this clone: The antigen is undetermined.

The TCR comes from a person between 35 and 79 years old with oral cavity squamous cell carcinoma. The chain uses TRBV27 and TRBJ1-2; D might be TRBD1 (6 bases). The sequencing used tumor tissue, collected before nivolumab (anti-PD-1) treatment. The CDR3 region has the DNA TGTGCCAGCAGTTTATCTGGGGGGCACTATGGCTACACCTTC. Translated: CASSLSGGHYGYTF.